The 11 T cell receptor beta chains below come from one sample, sequenced in a study of cytomegalovirus exposure and HLA in healthy donors. Method: immunoSEQ multiplex PCR; TCRdb's copy keeps in-frame clones and lacks some. The sample has 150,000 to 170,000 clones, around 84% seen once. Sample: PBMCs. The source of these receptors is a human donor in good health.

The rearrangement uses TRBV19 and TRBJ1-1, with no clear D. CDR3 length: 12 residues. V shed 4 bases and J shed 3 bases, with 6 bases lying between them. Germline CDR1 reads LNHDA; CDR2 reads SQIVND (reference sequence). The CDR3 is CASSRSDTEAFF. CDR3 sequence (DNA): TGTGCCAGTAGTAGGTCGGACACTGAAGCTTTCTTT. Full variable domain (outside the CDR3, taken from reference TRBV19 and TRBJ1-1): DGGITQSPKYLFRKEGQNVTLSCEQNLNHDAMYWYRQDPGQGLRLIYYSQIVNDFQKGDIAEGYSVSREKKESFPLTVTSAQKNPTAFYLCASSRSDTEAFFGQGTRLTVV.

V and J are TRBV5-6 and TRBJ2-2; possibly TRBD1 for D (6 bases). The V end was cut by 4 bases, the J end by 3 bases, with 16 bases between. The CDR3 runs to 16 residues. Germline V gives CDR1 SGHDT, CDR2 YYEEEE. The chain's CDR3 is CASSLLRGSYTGELFF. The CDR3 region has the DNA TGTGCCAGCAGCCTACTCAGGGGTTCGTACACCGGGGAGCTGTTTTTT.

Here the CDR3 reads CAISEGHLSNQPQHF. The CDR3 nucleotides read TGTGCCATCAGTGAGGGACACCTAAGCAATCAGCCCCAGCATTTT. This chain uses TRBV10-3 with TRBJ1-5; tentative D call: TRBD1 (5 bases). The CDR3 length is 15 residues. Trimming took off 2 bases at V and 1 base at J, with 9 bases between the two ends. Germline V gene lookup returns CDR1 ENHRY and CDR2 SYGVKD.

The chain combines TRBV14 with TRBJ2-5; D may be TRBD2 (5 bases). Trimming cost V 4 bases and J 0 bases, with 18 bases left between them. The CDR3 length is 17 residues. From germline, CDR1 is SGHDN and CDR2 FVKESK. This chain's CDR3 is CASSPLTVTKYQETQYF. CDR3 bases: TGTGCCAGCAGCCCGCTGACCGTGACTAAGTACCAAGAGACCCAGTACTTC.

The V call is TRBV4-3, the J call TRBJ2-3, with a possible D match to TRBD2 (6 bases). Germline CDR1 LGHNA, CDR2 YSLEER. This CDR3 has 13 amino acids. Trimming took off 3 bases at V and 4 bases at J, with 8 bases between the two ends. CDR3 sequence (DNA): TGCGCCAGCAGCCATTGGGGGGCAGATACGCAGTATTTT. This codes for CASSHWGADTQYF.

CDR3: CASGGTGSSEAFF. The CDR3, as DNA: TGCGCCAGCGGAGGGACAGGGTCTTCTGAAGCTTTCTTT. The genes are TRBV5-1 and TRBJ1-1, with 9 bases lining up with TRBD1. This CDR3 is built from 13 residues. The germline V gene encodes CDR1 SGHRS and CDR2 YFSETQ. Trimming cost V 7 bases and J 6 bases; bases outside gene matches: 7.

CDR3 bases: TGCAGCGCCCGAGCCACAGGGGGCTACACAGATACGCAGTATTTT. It specifies CSARATGGYTDTQYF. The chain carries TRBV29-1 and TRBJ2-3, with TRBD1 identical over 9 bases. Unmatched junction bases numbered 10, after V lost 7 bases and J lost 2 bases. CDR3 length: 15 residues. Per the germline V gene, CDR1 is SQVTM and CDR2 is ANQGSEA.

The CDR3 spells CASSDHRGREAFF. DNA of the CDR3: TGTGCCAGCAGTGACCACAGGGGTCGGGAAGCTTTCTTT. The chain combines TRBV27 with TRBJ1-1; 7 bases fit TRBD1. The CDR3 is made up of 13 amino acids. Germline V CDR1 and CDR2: MNHEY, SMNVEV (reference sequence). Trimming removed 5 bases from V and 8 bases from J; junction bases left unmatched: 8.

The J gene is TRBJ2-1, the V gene TRBV28; TRBD2 matches 11 bases. Germline V lookup: CDR1 MDHEN, CDR2 SYDVKM. The V segment lost 6 bases and the J segment 2 bases; nucleotides outside the gene matches: 3. The CDR3 length is 15 residues. In DNA form, the CDR3 reads TGTGCCAGCAGAAAGACTAGCGGGGCCTACAATGAGCAGTTCTTC. Amino acid sequence: CASRKTSGAYNEQFF. Drawing the rest from reference TRBV28 and TRBJ2-1, the complete variable domain is DVKVTQSSRYLVKRTGEKVFLECVQDMDHENMFWYRQDPGLGLRLIYFSYDVKMKEKGDIPEGYSVSREKKERFSLILESASTNQTSMYLCASRKTSGAYNEQFFGPGTRLTVL.

V usage is TRBV5-5 and J usage is TRBJ1-6; 9 bases line up with TRBD1. The CDR3 totals 15 residues. Germline CDR1 and CDR2: SGHKS and YYEKEE (reference sequence). The V and J ends lost 4 bases and 6 bases, in that order; junction bases with no gene match: 5. CDR3 sequence (DNA): TGTGCCAGCAGCCTATGGGACAGGGCTAATTCACCCCTCCACTTT. Translated: CASSLWDRANSPLHF.

This clone was recorded once. This chain links TRBV7-9 with TRBJ2-1, with 11 bases matching TRBD2. The CDR3 contains 14 residues. V lost 3 bases to trimming and J lost 6 bases; unmatched junction nucleotides: 1. In germline, CDR1 is SEHNR, CDR2 FQNEAQ (reference sequence). In DNA, the CDR3 is TGTGCCAGCAGCTTTAGCGGGAGGGCCAATGAGCAGTTCTTC. This encodes CASSFSGRANEQFF.